A single sample gave rise to the 23 T cell receptor beta chains below, sequenced in a study of blood T cell repertoires in COVID-19 (dated by TCRdb to the early 2020s). Library generation was performed with the immunoSEQ multiplex PCR assay. Drawn from immuneACCESS, this table holds only the in-frame rearrangements with V and J called that TCRdb kept. Clones are partly lost; checked studies trace under half to an unresolved V gene and leave the rest unexplained. Present in this sample are about 120,000 clones, about 74% of which were seen just once. Roughly 7.9% of the sample is in the top ten clones. The source material was peripheral blood. Receptors originate from a human donor in a cohort sampled during active COVID-19.

The chain uses TRBV24-1 and TRBJ2-1, with 7 bases lining up with TRBD2. After removal of 3 bases from V and 7 bases from J, the junction contained 8 bases not matched to a gene. Germline V gives CDR1 KGHDR, CDR2 SFDVKD. This CDR3 is 15 amino acids long. Written as DNA, the CDR3 is TGTGCCACCAGTGATGCACCCCCCGGGGGGAATGAGCAGTTCTTC. Protein sequence: CATSDAPPGGNEQFF.

V is TRBV6-5 and J is TRBJ2-1; perhaps TRBD2 as D (6 bases). Germline values: CDR1 MNHEY, CDR2 SVGAGI. V was cut by 6 bases and J by 0 bases, with 12 bases left in between. CDR3 length equals 15 residues. The CDR3 region is CASRSHGSSYNEQFF. CDR3 in DNA: TGTGCCAGCAGGTCCCACGGGAGCTCCTACAATGAGCAGTTCTTC.

The rearrangement links TRBV19 to TRBJ1-4; 8 bases align to TRBD1. The CDR3 contains 14 residues. The germline V gene encodes CDR1 LNHDA and CDR2 SQIVND (reference sequence). V lost 5 bases and J lost 7; bases outside the gene matches: 6. The CDR3 DNA reads as TGTGCCAGTAGTTTCGGACAGGGATTTGAAAAACTGTTTTTT. Translating gives CASSFGQGFEKLFF.

This clone occurred a few times. The V and J genes are TRBV2 and TRBJ1-5; TRBD1 matches at 11 bases. The ends lost 4 bases at V and 6 bases at J; junction bases unmatched: 5. CDR3 length: 15 amino acids. CDR1 and CDR2 from the germline V gene are SNHLY and FYNNEI. The CDR3 protein is CASSAAGQGAQPQHF. The CDR3, as DNA: TGTGCCAGCAGTGCGGCCGGACAGGGGGCTCAGCCCCAGCATTTT.

The chain combines TRBV5-1 with TRBJ2-5; TRBD2 aligns across 8 bases. Unmatched junction bases numbered 5, after V lost 2 bases and J lost 5 bases. CDR3 length: 14 amino acids. Per the germline V gene, CDR1 is SGHRS and CDR2 is YFSETQ. In nucleotides, the CDR3 is TGCGCCAGCAGCTTCGGGGGGGAGGTGGAGACCCAGTACTTC. It specifies CASSFGGEVETQYF.

The chain carries TRBV4-1 and TRBJ2-5, with D perhaps TRBD2 (6 bases). The CDR3 is made up of 13 amino acids. V was cut by 3 bases and J by 4 bases, with 9 bases left in between. CDR1 MGHRA and CDR2 YSYEKL come from the germline V gene. CDR3 sequence: CASSHDGGETQYF. The DNA for the CDR3 is TGCGCCAGCAGCCATGACGGGGGAGAGACCCAGTACTTC.

This clone has a single count. This sequence joins TRBV19 and TRBJ1-5; D might be TRBD1 (5 bases). The CDR3 length is 15 residues. V dropped 0 bases and J dropped 3 bases, with 9 bases sitting between them. CDR1 and CDR2 (germline): LNHDA, SQIVND (reference sequence). In DNA, the CDR3 is TGTGCCAGTAGTATAGATATCAGGGTCAATCAGCCCCAGCATTTT. This codes for CASSIDIRVNQPQHF.

This chain joins TRBV7-9 and TRBJ2-7; D possibly corresponds to TRBD1 (5 bases). Germline V gene data show CDR1 as SEHNR and CDR2 as FQNEAQ (reference sequence). Trimming cost V 5 bases and J 2 bases, with 7 bases left between them. This CDR3 contains 12 residues. CDR3 DNA: TGTGCCAGCAGCGGACAAGCCTACGAGCAGTACTTC. Translation gives CASSGQAYEQYF.

V is TRBV14 and J is TRBJ1-2; D not certain. The CDR3 sequence is 14 residues long. Trimming took 1 base from V and 4 from J, leaving 10 bases between them. Germline V gives CDR1 SGHDN, CDR2 FVKESK. The CDR3 bases are TGTGCCAGCAGCCAAGGTCGGTTGTTCTATGGCTACACCTTC. This sequence encodes CASSQGRLFYGYTF. The whole variable domain, remainder taken from reference TRBV14 and TRBJ1-2, is EAGVTQFPSHSVIEKGQTVTLRCDPISGHDNLYWYRRVMGKEIKFLLHFVKESKQDESGMPNNRFLAERTGGTYSTLKVQPAELEDSGVYFCASSQGRLFYGYTFGSGTRLTVV.

This chain links TRBV4-1 with TRBJ2-7; 8 bases fit TRBD1. The CDR3 contains 13 residues. Trimming took 1 base from V and 6 from J; bases not matched to a gene: 2. Germline assignment: CDR1 MGHRA and CDR2 YSYEKL. The CDR3: CASSQVGQGEQYF. The CDR3 nucleotides are TGCGCCAGCAGCCAAGTTGGACAGGGCGAGCAGTACTTC.

The CDR3 DNA follows: TGTGCCAGCTCTCCTCCGGGACAGAACTATGGCTACACCTTC. Amino acid sequence: CASSPPGQNYGYTF. The rearrangement joins TRBV28 to TRBJ1-2; 7 nucleotides align to TRBD1. The trim removed 8 bases at V and 2 bases at J, leaving 8 bases unmatched. Germline V gene lookup returns CDR1 MDHEN and CDR2 SYDVKM. The CDR3 is 14 amino acids.

The sample holds a few counts of this clone. This chain uses TRBV3-1 (or the pseudogene TRBV3-2) with TRBJ1-4; weak D call: TRBD1 (6 bases). V shed 1 base and J shed 0 bases, with 12 bases lying between them. Germline V lookup: CDR1 LGHDT, CDR2 YNNKEL (reference sequence). The CDR3 covers 17 residues. DNA of the CDR3: TGTGCCAGCAGCCAAGGGTCAGGGGATGCAACTAATGAAAAACTGTTTTTT. This translates into CASSQGSGDATNEKLFF.

The gene calls are TRBV28 and TRBJ2-7, with D perhaps TRBD2 (5 bases). The CDR3 is 15 amino acids. V was trimmed by 7 bases and J by 0 bases, leaving 16 bases between them. Germline V CDR1 and CDR2: MDHEN, SYDVKM. The CDR3 DNA reads TGTGCCAGCACTATTCGGACGGGGATCTCCTACGAGCAGTACTTC. It is translated as CASTIRTGISYEQYF. The full variable domain, with the rest looked up from reference TRBV28 and TRBJ2-7, is DVKVTQSSRYLVKRTGEKVFLECVQDMDHENMFWYRQDPGLGLRLIYFSYDVKMKEKGDIPEGYSVSREKKERFSLILESASTNQTSMYLCASTIRTGISYEQYFGPGTRLTVT.

V is TRBV30 and J is TRBJ2-7, with D perhaps matching TRBD2 (5 bases). The CDR3 runs to 12 residues. Trimming left V 7 bases short and J 2 bases short, with 12 bases between. Germline V CDR1 and CDR2: GTSNPN, SVGIG (reference sequence). The CDR3 loop is CAFGRDTYEQYF. The CDR3 DNA is TGTGCCTTCGGCCGGGATACCTACGAGCAGTACTTC.

This clone was counted a few times. The chain couples TRBV9 to TRBJ2-1; TRBD2 might be the D (7 bases). Trimming took 0 bases from V and 5 from J, leaving 15 bases between them. Germline V lookup: CDR1 SGDLS, CDR2 YYNGEE. The CDR3 covers 16 residues. The DNA of the CDR3 is TGTGCCAGCAGCGTAGCCCCGGGGGGCCTTGACAATGAGCAGTTCTTC. Translation gives CASSVAPGGLDNEQFF. Full variable domain (outside the CDR3, taken from reference TRBV9 and TRBJ2-1): DSGVTQTPKHLITATGQRVTLRCSPRSGDLSVYWYQQSLDQGLQFLIQYYNGEERAKGNILERFSAQQFPDLHSELNLSSLELGDSALYFCASSVAPGGLDNEQFFGPGTRLTVL.

This clone was counted only a few times. The J gene is TRBJ1-5, the V gene TRBV4-1; D is ambiguous. Trimming left V 1 base short and J 3 bases short, with 19 bases between. CDR3 length: 18 residues. The germline CDR1 and CDR2 sequences are MGHRA and YSYEKL. CDR3 bases: TGCGCCAGCAGCCAAGGTCCGATACTCAGACACTTCAATCAGCCCCAGCATTTT. Amino acids: CASSQGPILRHFNQPQHF.

V usage is TRBV12-5 and J usage is TRBJ1-1; D may be TRBD1 (5 bases). This CDR3 is built from 14 residues. Germline lookup yields CDR1 LGHNT and CDR2 FRNRAP. Trimming removed 4 bases from V and 2 bases from J, with 11 bases in between. The CDR3 nucleotides are TGTGCTAGTGGTTACCAGGGTATTAACACTGAAGCTTTCTTT. It codes for CASGYQGINTEAFF.

The chain joins TRBV7-9 to TRBJ1-4; weak D call: TRBD1 (6 bases). V dropped 3 bases and J dropped 2 bases, with 10 bases sitting between them. The CDR3 runs to 15 residues. Germline V gene lookup returns CDR1 SEHNR and CDR2 FQNEAQ (reference sequence). This chain's CDR3 is CASSFAGQTNEKLFF. CDR3 DNA: TGTGCCAGCAGCTTTGCTGGACAGACTAATGAAAAACTGTTTTTT.

This chain connects TRBV10-2 to TRBJ2-1; the match to TRBD2 covers 9 bases. The CDR3 spans 15 residues. The ends lost 3 bases at V and 7 bases at J; junction bases unmatched: 7. The V gene's germline CDR1 is WSHSY and CDR2 SAAADI. In DNA form, the CDR3 reads TGCGCCAGCAGTGACCGGACTAGCGTTCTGAATGAGCAGTTCTTC. The encoded protein is CASSDRTSVLNEQFF.

The chain recombines TRBV19 with TRBJ2-7; perhaps TRBD2 as D (6 bases). V shed 0 bases and J shed 0 bases, with 12 bases lying between them. CDR1 and CDR2 from the germline V gene are LNHDA and SQIVND (reference sequence). The CDR3 length is 16 residues. Here the CDR3 reads CASSIDWTTSSYEQYF. For the CDR3, the DNA is TGTGCCAGTAGTATAGATTGGACTACTAGCTCCTACGAGCAGTACTTC.

J is TRBJ2-1 and V is TRBV5-6, with a tentative D call TRBD2 (7 bases). Trimming removed 2 bases from V and 8 bases from J, with 20 bases in between. The CDR3 sequence is 16 residues long. Germline V gene lookup returns CDR1 SGHDT and CDR2 YYEEEE. The DNA of the CDR3 is TGTGCCAGCAGCTTTAGAGGGGCCGGGGGGCAAGATGAGCAGTTCTTC. Protein: CASSFRGAGGQDEQFF.

The CDR3 DNA reads as TGTGCCAGCAGCCCCAATCCCGGGGAGCTGTTTTTT. It translates to CASSPNPGELFF. This rearrangement joins TRBV3-1 (or the pseudogene TRBV3-2) to TRBJ2-2, with unresolved D. CDR1 is LGHDT and CDR2 is YNNKEL in the germline V gene (reference sequence). The CDR3 contains 12 residues. V lost 4 bases and J lost 6, with 6 bases in between.

V usage is TRBV19 and J usage is TRBJ1-3, with a weak D call TRBD1 (5 bases). In germline, CDR1 is LNHDA, CDR2 SQIVND (reference sequence). The CDR3 length is 14 residues. Trimming took off 7 bases at V and 4 bases at J, with 14 bases between the two ends. The CDR3 nucleotides are TGTGCCAGTATAAGGGGTTCAATCGGAAACACCATATATTTT. Protein product: CASIRGSIGNTIYF.